The 13 T cell receptor beta chains given below trace back to one sample, sequenced in a study of T cell responses to AZD1222 COVID-19 vaccine. Some clones are missing from TCRdb's copy, which holds only in-frame ones; the method was immunoSEQ multiplex PCR. Here the sample spans about 140,000 clones, 80% to 95% being singletons. The input for sequencing was peripheral blood, taken 28 days after the second AZD1222 dose. The receptors were gathered from an adult who received the AZD1222 COVID-19 vaccine.

This clone has a handful of counts. The limits of the CDR3 on the DNA are not certain, so only TCRdb's listed CDR3 is given. The V and J genes are TRBV21-1 and TRBJ2-7; the table names TRBD2, a call not compared with the DNA. TRBV21-1 is a pseudogene locus. The CDR3 extends over 16 residues, inclusive of both ends. The CDR3 loop reads CASSKGVAGGSYEQYF.

V and J are TRBV5-4 and TRBJ2-3; 14 nucleotides line up with TRBD2. V lost 0 bases and J lost 0; bases outside the gene matches: 6. The germline CDR1 and CDR2 sequences are SGHNT and YYREEE (reference sequence). The CDR3 totals 19 residues. DNA for the CDR3: TGTGCCAGCAGCTTGGGACTAGCGGGAGGGCCTGGGAGCACAGATACGCAGTATTTT. Translation: CASSLGLAGGPGSTDTQYF.

This chain connects TRBV28 to TRBJ2-3; maybe TRBD2 (6 bases). The V gene lost 6 bases and the J gene lost 0 bases, with 13 bases spanning the gap. The germline CDR1 and CDR2 sequences are MDHEN and SYDVKM. The CDR3 spans 15 residues. CDR3 nucleotide sequence: TGTGCCAGCAGCCCCGGACTACCGAGCACAGATACGCAGTATTTT. Translating gives CASSPGLPSTDTQYF. Based on the CDR3 plus reference TRBV28 and TRBJ2-3, the full variable domain is DVKVTQSSRYLVKRTGEKVFLECVQDMDHENMFWYRQDPGLGLRLIYFSYDVKMKEKGDIPEGYSVSREKKERFSLILESASTNQTSMYLCASSPGLPSTDTQYFGPGTRLTVL.

The chain has TRBV4-3 and TRBJ1-1, with 7 bases that match TRBD1. This CDR3 contains 13 residues. Per the germline V gene, CDR1 is LGHNA and CDR2 is YSLEER. Trimming cost V 9 bases and J 3 bases; bases outside gene matches: 7. The CDR3 reads CASTRGLYTEAFF. CDR3 nucleotides: TGCGCCAGTACTAGGGGGCTGTACACTGAAGCTTTCTTT.

V and J are TRBV7-2 and TRBJ2-5; 9 nucleotides line up with TRBD2. Germline CDR1 SGHTA, CDR2 FQGNSA. Losses at the gene ends were 0 bases for V and 4 bases for J; bases not matched to a gene: 12. CDR3 length equals 18 residues. The CDR3 loop reads CASSLARRAREGRETQYF. The CDR3 DNA is TGTGCCAGCAGCTTAGCCAGGCGGGCGCGGGAGGGCCGAGAGACCCAGTACTTC. Looking up the rest from reference TRBV7-2 and TRBJ2-5 gives the full variable domain: GAGVSQSPSNKVTEKGKDVELRCDPISGHTALYWYRQSLGQGLEFLIYFQGNSAPDKSGLPSDRFSAERTGGSVSTLTIQRTQQEDSAVYLCASSLARRAREGRETQYFGPGTRLLVL.

The chain links TRBV28 to TRBJ2-3; tentatively, D is TRBD2 (7 bases). The length of the CDR3 is 13 residues. Germline loops: CDR1 MDHEN, CDR2 SYDVKM. V gave up 11 bases and J gave up 8 bases, with 20 bases separating them. The CDR3 nucleotides read TGTGCCGTACCACGGGAGGAAGGGGGTACGCAGTATTTT. Translated: CAVPREEGGTQYF.

V and J are TRBV28 and TRBJ1-6; 10 bases line up with TRBD1. From germline, CDR1 is MDHEN and CDR2 SYDVKM. The CDR3 covers 15 residues. V was clipped by 6 bases and J by 6 bases; unmatched bases: 5. The CDR3 bases are TGTGCCAGCAGCCTCCGGGACAGGGGTAATTCACCCCTCCACTTT. It codes for CASSLRDRGNSPLHF.

This clone occurred once. The rearrangement links TRBV11-3 to TRBJ1-2; no reliable D call. The CDR3 covers 11 residues. Germline-derived CDR1 and CDR2 are SGHNT and YENEEA. Trimming removed 4 bases from V and 6 bases from J, with 6 bases in between. The CDR3 DNA sequence: TGTGCCAGCAGCTCCTGGGATGGCTACACCTTC. Its protein product is CASSSWDGYTF. The variable domain in full, completed from reference TRBV11-3 and TRBJ1-2, reads EAGVVQSPRYKIIEKKQPVAFWCNPISGHNTLYWYLQNLGQGPELLIRYENEEAVDDSQLPKDRFSAERLKGVDSTLKIQPAELGDSAVYLCASSSWDGYTFGSGTRLTVV.

The rearrangement links TRBV7-3 to TRBJ2-1; 7 bases line up with TRBD2. Germline V gene data show CDR1 as SGHTA and CDR2 as FQGTGA. This CDR3 has 15 amino acids. V lost 5 bases and J lost 0; bases outside the gene matches: 4. CDR3 region: CASSTAGSSYNEQFF. For the CDR3, the DNA is TGTGCCAGCAGCACAGCGGGGAGCTCCTACAATGAGCAGTTCTTC.

The chain has TRBV27 and TRBJ1-2; 9 nucleotides agree with TRBD1. The CDR3 contains 15 residues. The germline gives CDR1 MNHEY, CDR2 SMNVEV (reference sequence). V was pared by 3 bases and J by 8 bases, with 10 bases of the junction left unmatched. The CDR3 bases are TGTGCCAGCAGTTTCAGAACAGGGGGCGCGACGGGCTACACCTTC. Residues: CASSFRTGGATGYTF.

This chain joins TRBV29-1 and TRBJ1-5; 9 bases are shared with TRBD1. Unmatched junction bases numbered 7, after V lost 8 bases and J lost 2 bases. CDR1 and CDR2 from the germline V gene are SQVTM and ANQGSEA. This CDR3 comprises 14 residues. The CDR3 loop reads CSTWDREGNQPQHF. In DNA, the CDR3 is TGCAGCACTTGGGACAGGGAGGGCAATCAGCCCCAGCATTTT.

The chain uses TRBV6-6 and TRBJ2-7, with D perhaps matching TRBD1 (6 bases). The germline V gene encodes CDR1 MNHNY and CDR2 SVGAGI (reference sequence). The CDR3 loop spans 15 amino acids. V was trimmed by 5 bases and J by 2 bases, leaving 16 bases between them. DNA for the CDR3: TGTGCCAGCAGTAATCCGACAGGCGCGACCTACGAGCAGTACTTC. This encodes CASSNPTGATYEQYF.

By sample share, this clone is medium-sized. J is TRBJ1-1 and V is TRBV21-1; whether TRBD1, the table's D call, matches the DNA was not checked. TRBV21-1 is described as a pseudogene. The CDR3 loop spans 13 amino acids. CDR3 in amino acids: CASSKGQNTEAFF. The CDR3 coding sequence is TGTGCCAGCAGCAAAGGACAGAACACTGAAGCTTTCTTT.